The T cell receptor beta chain described here comes from a study of technical replicates of blood from a handful of donors. This CDR3 comprises 15 residues. The V segment lost 5 bases and the J segment 8 bases; nucleotides outside the gene matches: 14. CDR1 SQVTM and CDR2 ANQGSEA come from the germline V gene. Assay used: immunoSEQ multiplex PCR; TCRdb lists only in-frame clones, some missing. The sample holds approximately 73,000 clones, just over 90% seen once. The chain links TRBV29-1 to TRBJ2-1; 8 bases line up with TRBD1. The receptor's source is a human donor in good health. The sample was T cells isolated from PBMCs. The CDR3 DNA reads TGCAGCGTTCGAGGTGGAGGACAGGGAGTGGATGAGCAGTTCTTC. Amino acids: CSVRGGGQGVDEQFF.